This note documents a single T cell receptor (beta chain) sequence. At one end the junction does not follow the germline gene, possibly because of a read error. The data are from a study of tumor-infiltrating lymphocytes in primary liver carcinoma. Out of unsorted whole blood came the blood RNA, and germline DNA was extracted as well. The input was about 500 ng total RNA; TCR beta cDNA was made from it with a constant-region primer. Three-round nested multiplex PCR performed with slightly modified ARM-PCR produced the TCR beta libraries. MiXCR, run by TCRdb on the multiplex PCR reads, gives a single entry per CDR3 protein. The data show 250,000 to 400,000 distinct CDR3 sequences, with roughly two thirds seen just once and 9% to 10% held by the top ten. The source of this sequence is a man aged 40-49 years with primary liver carcinoma and hepatitis B virus infection. The specimen was peripheral blood.

Written as DNA, the CDR3 is TGTGCCAGCAGCTCCAGTGGGAACTATGGCTGCATCTTC. Its translation: CASSSSGNYGCIF. The chain combines TRBV11-1 with TRBJ1-2, with unresolved D. The CDR3 contains 13 residues. Per the germline V gene, CDR1 is SGHAT and CDR2 is FQDESV (reference sequence).